This passage covers 27 T cell receptor beta chains from one sample sequenced in a study of response to subunit inactivated influenza vaccine. TCRdb passed the RT-PCR reads through MiXCR, listing each CDR3 protein once. Seen here are hundreds of thousands of distinct CDR3 sequences, 12% observed once, and the top ten hold 7.8%. The source material was non-naive T cells sorted from PBMCs, sampled 14 to 15 days before vaccination. These receptors were obtained from a man between 50 and 59 years old who received an inactivated influenza vaccine.

The rearrangement joins TRBV7-8 to TRBJ2-1; D might be TRBD2 (5 bases). The CDR3 has 14 residues. Trimming took 8 bases from V and 3 from J, leaving 14 bases between them. CDR1 SGHVS and CDR2 FQNEAQ come from the germline V gene. CDR3 protein: CASLISRGYNEQFF. CDR3 DNA: TGTGCCAGCCTCATTAGCCGGGGCTACAATGAGCAGTTCTTC.

This clonotype was observed a handful of times. The chain carries TRBV7-2 and TRBJ1-6; no clear D gene. Germline assignment: CDR1 SGHTA and CDR2 FQGNSA. Trimming removed 5 bases at V and 7 bases at J, with 9 bases between. The CDR3 totals 13 residues. The CDR3 here is CASSNGPNSPLHF. In nucleotides, the CDR3 is TGTGCCAGCAGCAACGGGCCAAATTCACCCCTCCACTTT.

This rearrangement joins TRBV4-2 to TRBJ1-5, with D uncertain. Germline V gene data show CDR1 as LGHNA and CDR2 as YNFKEQ. Trimming stripped 5 bases from V and 1 base from J, with 6 bases between. This CDR3 is 13 amino acids long. In nucleotides, the CDR3 is TGTGCCAGCAGCGCGATGAGCAATCAGCCCCAGCATTTT. Residues: CASSAMSNQPQHF.

In this sample, this clonotype turned up a few times. V is TRBV6-1 and J is TRBJ1-5, with D maybe TRBD1 (6 bases). This CDR3 is built from 15 residues. CDR1 is MNHNS, CDR2 SASEGT, per germline. V was clipped by 6 bases and J by 4 bases, with 16 bases between them. The CDR3 sequence is CASSDGGASNQPQHF. The CDR3 nucleotides are TGTGCCAGCAGCGACGGGGGGGCTTCGAATCAGCCCCAGCATTTT.

This clonotype showed up many times. The chain links TRBV4-1 to TRBJ2-1; 7 bases agree with TRBD2. The germline V gene encodes CDR1 MGHRA and CDR2 YSYEKL. V gave up 2 bases and J gave up 5 bases; unmatched junction bases: 15. This CDR3 spans 18 amino acids. For the CDR3, the DNA is TGCGCCAGCAGCCAACTTAATGGGCCCCGGGGGGTCCACAATGAGCAGTTCTTC. Protein sequence: CASSQLNGPRGVHNEQFF.

The chain recombines TRBV12-3 or TRBV12-4 with TRBJ1-5; D is perhaps TRBD1 (5 bases). The V end lost 5 bases, the J end lost 5 bases, and 16 bases lay between the germline ends. CDR3 length: 15 residues. The CDR3 loop is CASSPRVGVDQPQHF. The CDR3 DNA reads TGTGCCAGCAGTCCCAGGGTGGGGGTAGATCAGCCCCAGCATTTT.

Note on this clonotype: A read error may account for a junction end that differs from germline. The genes are TRBV7-9 and TRBJ2-7; D unclear. The CDR3 contains 13 residues. Germline CDR1 is SEHNR and CDR2 is FQNEAQ (reference sequence). The CDR3 bases are TGTACCAGCAGCTTAGCCGCAGGATACGAGCAGTACTTC. Residues: CTSSLAAGYEQYF.

This chain connects TRBV4-2 to TRBJ1-3, with TRBD1 identical over 9 bases. J lost 8 bases, V lost 2 bases, and 4 bases had no gene match. The CDR3 consists of 14 residues. Germline values: CDR1 LGHNA, CDR2 YNFKEQ. As DNA, the CDR3 is TGTGCCAGCAGCCAAAAGGACAGGGGAGACACCATATATTTT. This sequence encodes CASSQKDRGDTIYF.

This clonotype was seen a handful of times. This chain joins TRBV7-8 and TRBJ2-1, with D perhaps TRBD2 (5 bases). Germline-derived CDR1 and CDR2 are SGHVS and FQNEAQ. The CDR3 covers 15 residues. Trimming left V 5 bases short and J 1 base short, with 12 bases between. The CDR3 loop is CASSERTGSYNEQFF. The CDR3 region has the DNA TGTGCCAGCAGCGAACGGACGGGGTCCTACAATGAGCAGTTCTTC.

The V gene is TRBV10-1, the J gene TRBJ2-5, with D hard to call. Trimming shortened V by 3 bases and J by 7 bases, and 12 bases separated the two germline ends. The length of the CDR3 is 13 residues. The germline gives CDR1 WNHNN, CDR2 SYGVQD (reference sequence). DNA of the CDR3: TGCGCCAGCAGTGAAGGTGTGGATGGGACCCAGTACTTC. Its translation: CASSEGVDGTQYF.

This clonotype was seen many times. CDR3 sequence: CASSLHRPADTQYF. CDR3 nucleotides: TGCGCCAGCAGCTTACATCGACCCGCAGATACGCAGTATTTT. The chain uses TRBV5-1 and TRBJ2-3; D remains ambiguous. The CDR3 is 14 residues long. Trimming removed 2 bases from V and 4 bases from J, with 11 bases in between. Germline CDR1 and CDR2: SGHRS and YFSETQ.

The chain uses TRBV13 and TRBJ2-1, with D possibly matching TRBD1 (6 bases). The CDR3 extends over 15 amino acids. Germline V gives CDR1 PRHDT, CDR2 FYEKMQ (reference sequence). Trimming cost V 1 base and J 4 bases, with 11 bases left between them. The CDR3: CASSLEDRPYNEQFF. The CDR3 coding sequence is TGTGCCAGCAGCTTAGAGGACAGACCATACAATGAGCAGTTCTTC.

There are many counts of this clonotype. The CDR3 region has the DNA TGCGCCAGCAGCCAAACAGGGGCAGGAAGCCTCTATGGCTACACCTTC. Its translation is CASSQTGAGSLYGYTF. The J gene is TRBJ1-2, the V gene TRBV4-1, with 7 nucleotides matching TRBD1. This CDR3 has 16 amino acids. Germline values: CDR1 MGHRA, CDR2 YSYEKL. The ends lost 2 bases at V and 4 bases at J; junction bases unmatched: 10.

Points on this clonotype: The junction and the germline gene differ at one end; a read error may be behind it. The rearrangement links TRBV3-1 to TRBJ1-2; D unresolved. CDR1 is LGHDT, CDR2 YNNKEL, per germline (reference sequence). The CDR3 totals 13 residues. The CDR3 reads CASSPSSTAGYIF. The CDR3 DNA reads as TGTGCCAGCAGCCCGTCGAGTACCGCTGGCTACATCTTC.

The V call is TRBV7-2, the J call TRBJ1-6; D call uncertain. V was pared by 5 bases and J by 7 bases, with 15 bases between. The CDR3 contains 15 residues. Germline assignment: CDR1 SGHTA and CDR2 FQGNSA. The CDR3 is CASSASRPLNSPLHF. The DNA of the CDR3 is TGTGCCAGCAGCGCCAGTAGACCGTTGAATTCACCCCTCCACTTT.

This clonotype occurred a few times. V is TRBV11-2 and J is TRBJ2-1; perhaps TRBD2 as D (6 bases). V was clipped by 8 bases and J by 8 bases, with 19 bases between them. From germline, CDR1 is SGHAT and CDR2 FQNNGV. CDR3 length: 14 amino acids. The CDR3 region is CASLNWRGTDEQFF. The CDR3 DNA is TGTGCCAGCTTGAACTGGCGGGGAACCGATGAGCAGTTCTTC.

The chain uses TRBV9 and TRBJ1-4; D gene unclear. CDR3 length: 14 residues. The V gene's germline CDR1 is SGDLS and CDR2 YYNGEE. Between the trimmed V and J ends, which lost 0 bases and 8 bases, there was a span of 11 bases. The CDR3 region has the DNA TGTGCCAGCAGCGTAGGATCCCTGGGCGAAAAACTGTTTTTT. Amino acid sequence: CASSVGSLGEKLFF. The full variable domain, rest sourced from reference TRBV9 and TRBJ1-4, is DSGVTQTPKHLITATGQRVTLRCSPRSGDLSVYWYQQSLDQGLQFLIQYYNGEERAKGNILERFSAQQFPDLHSELNLSSLELGDSALYFCASSVGSLGEKLFFGSGTQLSVL.

This clonotype was counted at least ten times. The chain recombines TRBV28 with TRBJ2-3; possible D gene TRBD1, 6 bases. Germline lookup yields CDR1 MDHEN and CDR2 SYDVKM. Between the trimmed V and J ends, which lost 7 bases and 2 bases, there was a span of 13 bases. This CDR3 is 14 amino acids long. This chain's CDR3 is CASNGGALTDTQYF. The CDR3 region has the DNA TGTGCCAGCAATGGGGGCGCCCTCACAGATACGCAGTATTTT. Combining the CDR3 with reference TRBV28 and TRBJ2-3 gives the whole variable domain DVKVTQSSRYLVKRTGEKVFLECVQDMDHENMFWYRQDPGLGLRLIYFSYDVKMKEKGDIPEGYSVSREKKERFSLILESASTNQTSMYLCASNGGALTDTQYFGPGTRLTVL.

Many counts were recorded for this clonotype. The chain uses TRBV10-2 and TRBJ2-5, with TRBD1 matching over 7 bases. There are 13 residues in the CDR3. The V and J ends lost 5 bases and 7 bases, in that order; junction bases with no gene match: 7. The V gene's germline CDR1 is WSHSY and CDR2 SAAADI. CDR3: CASSRQGPATQYF. As DNA, the CDR3 is TGCGCCAGCAGTAGACAGGGACCGGCGACCCAGTACTTC.

This clonotype is a singleton in its sample. The chain is built from TRBV28 and TRBJ1-1; D is perhaps TRBD1 (5 bases). Per germline, CDR1 MDHEN and CDR2 SYDVKM. Trimming left V 2 bases short and J 8 bases short, with 6 bases between. The CDR3 loop spans 11 amino acids. The CDR3 spells CASSLRGEAFF. In nucleotides, the CDR3 is TGTGCCAGCAGTTTACGGGGGGAAGCTTTCTTT.

This clonotype was observed a handful of times. This chain connects TRBV30 to TRBJ2-6; tentatively, D is TRBD2 (5 bases). V lost 0 bases and J 0 bases, leaving 15 bases between the germline ends. The CDR3 is made up of 18 amino acids. From germline, CDR1 is GTSNPN and CDR2 SVGIG (reference sequence). The CDR3 loop reads CAWSVIRTYVSGANVLTF. The CDR3 DNA reads as TGTGCCTGGAGTGTAATCCGGACTTACGTCTCTGGGGCCAACGTCCTGACTTTC.

As regards this clonotype: At one of its ends the junction is not consistent with the germline gene, which may arise from a read error. This chain links TRBV20-1 with TRBJ2-1; D not resolved. Looked up from germline, CDR1 is DFQATT and CDR2 is SNEGSKA (reference sequence). The CDR3 spans 14 residues. The CDR3 reads CSARDLTGDNGQFF. CDR3 DNA sequence: TGCAGTGCTAGAGATCTAACGGGTGACAATGGGCAGTTCTTC.

There are a few counts of this clonotype. This chain connects TRBV29-1 to TRBJ2-1; 10 bases align to TRBD2. CDR3 length: 15 residues. V shed 7 bases, J shed 9 bases, and the junction held 15 bases outside the gene matches. Germline lookup yields CDR1 SQVTM and CDR2 ANQGSEA. The CDR3 coding sequence is TGCAGCGCCCTTCCCTCTAGCGGGAGAGGTTTTGAGCAGTTCTTC. This encodes CSALPSSGRGFEQFF.

The rearrangement joins TRBV5-1 to TRBJ2-7, with D uncertain. The germline CDR1 and CDR2 sequences are SGHRS and YFSETQ. The germline V and J ends were trimmed by 4 bases and 1 base, with 12 bases remaining between them. The CDR3 sequence is 14 residues long. The CDR3 nucleotides are TGCGCCAGCAGCCGAGCGACCAGGTCCTACGAGCAGTACTTC. Encoded protein: CASSRATRSYEQYF.

A few counts support this clonotype. The chain combines TRBV7-9 with TRBJ1-1; D uncertain. Per germline, CDR1 SEHNR and CDR2 FQNEAQ (reference sequence). Trimming took 4 bases from V and 4 from J, leaving 13 bases between them. This CDR3 is 14 amino acids long. The chain's CDR3 is CASSSFDGFTEAFF. CDR3 sequence (DNA): TGTGCCAGCAGCTCCTTCGACGGATTCACTGAAGCTTTCTTT. Complete variable domain (other parts from reference TRBV7-9 and TRBJ1-1): DTGVSQNPRHKITKRGQNVTFRCDPISEHNRLYWYRQTLGQGPEFLTYFQNEAQLEKSRLLSDRFSAERPKGSFSTLEIQRTEQGDSAMYLCASSSFDGFTEAFFGQGTRLTVV.

This clonotype was seen only a few times. The chain is built from TRBV10-3 and TRBJ2-7; 10 nucleotides agree with TRBD1. This CDR3 comprises 14 residues. Looked up from germline, CDR1 is ENHRY and CDR2 is SYGVKD. The V gene end was trimmed by 6 bases and the J gene end by 5 bases; junction bases not matched to a gene: 7. The CDR3 DNA follows: TGTGCCATCAGGCCGGCGGGACAGGGGCACGAGCAGTACTTC. Its translation is CAIRPAGQGHEQYF.

The V gene is TRBV7-7, the J gene TRBJ2-3, with TRBD2 as a possible D gene (6 bases). CDR3 length: 15 amino acids. V was pared by 2 bases and J by 0 bases, with 9 bases between. Germline V gene lookup returns CDR1 SSHAT and CDR2 FNYEAQ (reference sequence). This CDR3 reads CASSLTEGSTDTQYF. The CDR3 DNA reads as TGTGCCAGCAGCTTAACGGAGGGTAGCACAGATACGCAGTATTTT.